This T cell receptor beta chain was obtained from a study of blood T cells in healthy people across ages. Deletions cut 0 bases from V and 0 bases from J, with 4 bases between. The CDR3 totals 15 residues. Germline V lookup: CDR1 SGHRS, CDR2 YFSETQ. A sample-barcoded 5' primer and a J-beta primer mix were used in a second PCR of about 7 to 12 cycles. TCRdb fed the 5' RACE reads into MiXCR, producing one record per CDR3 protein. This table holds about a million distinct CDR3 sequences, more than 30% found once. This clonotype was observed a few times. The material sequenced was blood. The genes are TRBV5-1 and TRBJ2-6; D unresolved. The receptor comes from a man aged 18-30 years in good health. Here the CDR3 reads CASSLDLSGANVLTF. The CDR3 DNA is TGCGCCAGCAGCTTGGATCTCTCTGGGGCCAACGTCCTGACTTTC.